This T cell receptor beta chain was documented in a study of blood T cell repertoires in COVID-19. Across the study: Acute and convalescent COVID-19 specimens originated in the United States, Italy and Spain. Nucleic acid was either cDNA or gDNA, and it came from T cells, B-cell-depleted T cells, or PBMCs.

Original methodology: Counts of nucleated cells, estimated from reference gene primer amplification, were obtained. Assay used: immunoSEQ multiplex PCR; TCRdb lists only in-frame clones, some missing. V and J calls and clone size are given by that table; D and trimming were obtained from the DNA. The table has about 120,000 clones, 75% to 90% seen once. This clone was detected only once. Trimming took 5 bases from V and 2 from J; bases not matched to a gene: 6. The CDR3 runs 16 residues. Germline V gene data show CDR1 as MDHEN and CDR2 as SYDVKM. The chain couples TRBV28 to TRBJ2-3; 11 bases are a match to TRBD2. The TCR sequence derives from a human donor in a cohort sampled during active COVID-19. Sequencing was performed on peripheral blood. The CDR3 nucleotides read TGTGCCAGCAGTCCCCTAGCGGGAGGACCCACAGATACGCAGTATTTT. This codes for CASSPLAGGPTDTQYF.